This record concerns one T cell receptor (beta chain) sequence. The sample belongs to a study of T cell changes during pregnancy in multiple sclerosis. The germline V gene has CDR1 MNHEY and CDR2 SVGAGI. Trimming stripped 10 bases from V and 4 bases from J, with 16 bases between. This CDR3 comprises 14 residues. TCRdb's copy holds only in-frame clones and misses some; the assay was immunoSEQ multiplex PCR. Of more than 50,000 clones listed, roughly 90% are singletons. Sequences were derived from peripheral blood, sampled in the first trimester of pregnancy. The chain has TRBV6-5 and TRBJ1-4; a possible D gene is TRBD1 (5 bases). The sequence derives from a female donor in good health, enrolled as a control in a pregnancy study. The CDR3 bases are TGTGCCACCCTCGGAGGAGGGGATAATGAAAAACTGTTTTTT. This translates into CATLGGGDNEKLFF.